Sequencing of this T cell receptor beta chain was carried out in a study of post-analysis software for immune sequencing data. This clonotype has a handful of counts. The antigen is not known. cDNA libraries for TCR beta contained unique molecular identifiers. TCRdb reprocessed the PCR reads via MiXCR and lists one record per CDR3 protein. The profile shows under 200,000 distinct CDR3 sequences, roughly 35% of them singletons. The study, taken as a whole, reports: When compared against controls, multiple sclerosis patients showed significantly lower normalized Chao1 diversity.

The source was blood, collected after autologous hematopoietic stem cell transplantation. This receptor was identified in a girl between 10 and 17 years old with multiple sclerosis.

Here the CDR3 DNA reads TGTGCCAGCAGCTTGGCCCCGAGAGGAGGAGAGACCCAGTACTTC. Translated, it gives CASSLAPRGGETQYF. The V call is TRBV5-6, the J call TRBJ2-5; D may be TRBD2 (5 bases). Deletions cut 0 bases from V and 4 bases from J, with 13 bases between. Germline CDR1 is SGHDT and CDR2 is YYEEEE. CDR3 size: 15 residues. Supplemented by reference TRBV5-6 and TRBJ2-5, the full variable domain reads DAGVTQSPTHLIKTRGQQVTLRCSPKSGHDTVSWYQQALGQGPQFIFQYYEEEERQRGNFPDRFSGHQFPNYSSELNVNALLLGDSALYLCASSLAPRGGETQYFGPGTRLLVL.